The text below deals with one T cell receptor (beta chain). Antigen unknown. The sample originates from a study of radiation and T cells in renal cell carcinoma. Looking at the study overall: Nephrectomy followed 15 Gy stereotactic body radiation by 4 weeks. Findings and caveats of the study: Without pretreatment biopsies, baseline tumor clonotype presence was undetermined. From baseline, blood top tumor clonotypes peaked at 2 weeks post-radiation.

CDR1 GTSNPN and CDR2 SVGIG come from the germline V gene (reference sequence). This CDR3 spans 12 amino acids. V dropped 7 bases and J dropped 1 base, with 10 bases sitting between them. Method: immunoSEQ multiplex PCR; TCRdb's copy keeps in-frame clones and lacks some. This sample has some 75,000 clones; 82% occur once, and the top ten carry roughly 6%. Regarding time point: blood 2 weeks post-SBRT. Treatment described: 15 Gy SBRT to primary tumor, nephrectomy 4 weeks later. Clear cell pathology was present in this patient's renal cell carcinoma. This receptor was identified in a man aged 60-69 years with renal cell carcinoma. The specimen comprised blood, sampled from a patient whose treatment included radiotherapy and nephrectomy. The chain joins TRBV30 to TRBJ1-1, with D possibly matching TRBD1 (6 bases). The CDR3 DNA is TGTGCCTTTTACAGGGAGAACACTGAAGCTTTCTTT. Its translation: CAFYRENTEAFF.